The count of the clone carrying this TCR beta chain is one. What it recognizes is unknown. The entry originates in a study of monozygotic twins with cystic fibrosis. Study-wide results and caveats: Nucleotide-identical clonotype sharing was significantly higher within monozygotic CF twin pairs than between unrelated CF individuals.

Some clones are missing from TCRdb's copy, which holds only in-frame ones; the method was immunoSEQ multiplex PCR. The table lists around 30,000 clones, 90% of them singletons, with about 0.51% in the top ten. Trimming left V 6 bases short and J 4 bases short, with 10 bases between. In germline, CDR1 is SGHAT, CDR2 FQNNGV. There are 12 residues in the CDR3. The sequence was obtained from a girl between 2 and 10 years old with cystic fibrosis. Sample: blood. This chain links TRBV11-2 with TRBJ2-7, with D perhaps TRBD2 (5 bases). This CDR3 is CASSSVAYEQYF. The CDR3, as DNA: TGTGCCAGCAGTTCAGTAGCGTACGAGCAGTACTTC. The whole variable domain, remainder taken from reference TRBV11-2 and TRBJ2-7, is EAGVAQSPRYKIIEKRQSVAFWCNPISGHATLYWYQQILGQGPKLLIQFQNNGVVDDSQLPKDRFSAERLKGVDSTLKIQPAKLEDSAVYLCASSSVAYEQYFGPGTRLTVT.